This T cell receptor beta chain was found in a study of cytomegalovirus exposure and HLA in healthy donors. Trimming at V came to 7 bases and at J to 2 bases, leaving 8 bases not matched to a gene. The germline gives CDR1 MNHNS, CDR2 SASEGT. The CDR3 spans 15 residues. In the PCR, 60 Vbeta and 13 Jbeta primers were used. Clones were sequenced by immunoSEQ multiplex PCR, and TCRdb holds only the in-frame ones, with some missing. The sample includes roughly 200,000 clones, 70% to 85% seen only once; the top ten take 3.7%. This receptor was taken from a woman between 55 and 75 years old in good health and CMV-seropositive. The sequencing sample was made of PBMCs. J is TRBJ2-3 and V is TRBV6-1, with 8 bases matching TRBD2. The CDR3 is CASTLTSEVTDTQYF. Here the CDR3 DNA reads TGTGCCAGCACTTTGACTAGCGAGGTCACAGATACGCAGTATTTT.